Below, 8 T cell receptor beta chains from the same sample are listed, as sequenced in a study of blood T cell repertoires in COVID-19. Sequencing was performed with immunoSEQ multiplex PCR; in TCRdb, only in-frame clones are kept and a portion is missing. The sample yields 350,000 to 400,000 clones, 80% to 90% seen once. The sample consisted of peripheral blood. The receptors originated from a woman aged 25 to 45 with COVID-19, enrolled during active disease.

The V gene is TRBV18, the J gene TRBJ2-2; 7 bases are a match to TRBD1. V shed 2 bases and J 6 bases; nucleotides not matched to a gene: 6. The CDR3 is 15 residues long. Germline CDR1 reads KGHSH; CDR2 reads LQKENI. The CDR3, as DNA: TGTGCCAGCTCACCATGGAGACAGGGTTCCGGGGAGCTGTTTTTT. Translated, it gives CASSPWRQGSGELFF.

The V and J genes are TRBV7-2 and TRBJ2-7, with TRBD2 matching 8 bases. The CDR3 totals 16 residues. Germline V CDR1 and CDR2: SGHTA, FQGNSA. Germline trimming cut 4 bases from V and 4 bases from J; bases unmatched to any gene: 12. The CDR3 coding sequence is TGTGCCAGCAGCTCACCTGGGGCGGGGGGTAGGTACGAGCAGTACTTC. Translated: CASSSPGAGGRYEQYF.

The V gene is TRBV5-6, the J gene TRBJ2-5; TRBD2 is a possible D gene (6 bases). The CDR3 loop spans 15 amino acids. The germline CDR1 and CDR2 sequences are SGHDT and YYEEEE. The germline V and J ends were trimmed by 2 bases and 5 bases, with 16 bases remaining between them. The CDR3 coding sequence is TGTGCCAGCAGCTTAGGCACTAGCAGTCGGGAGACCCAGTACTTC. This codes for CASSLGTSSRETQYF. The full variable domain, its missing parts supplied by reference TRBV5-6 and TRBJ2-5, is DAGVTQSPTHLIKTRGQQVTLRCSPKSGHDTVSWYQQALGQGPQFIFQYYEEEERQRGNFPDRFSGHQFPNYSSELNVNALLLGDSALYLCASSLGTSSRETQYFGPGTRLLVL.

About this clone itself: Compared with germline, one end of the junction differs, possibly owing to a read error. This chain joins TRBV4-1 and TRBJ2-7, with D possibly TRBD2 on 5 matching bases. The CDR3 loop spans 13 amino acids. The germline CDR1 and CDR2 sequences are MGHRA and YSYEKL. The DNA for the CDR3 is TGCGCCAGCAGCCAAGATCTTAATATAGGACTGTCCTTC. Its protein product is CASSQDLNIGLSF.

This clone turned up a few times. The rearrangement links TRBV12-3 or TRBV12-4 to TRBJ1-1; D unclear. The CDR3 is 13 amino acids. V lost 2 bases and J 1 base, leaving 5 bases between the germline ends. The CDR3 region is CASSLTQNTEAFF. CDR3 coding DNA: TGTGCCAGCAGTTTAACACAGAACACTGAAGCTTTCTTT.

The V and J genes are TRBV2 and TRBJ2-2, with TRBD1 identical over 7 bases. Germline loops: CDR1 SNHLY, CDR2 FYNNEI. The V segment lost 4 bases and the J segment 4 bases; nucleotides outside the gene matches: 9. This CDR3 has 16 amino acids. Here the CDR3 DNA reads TGTGCCAGCAGTGGCAGTCCGACAGGGTCCACCGGGGAGCTGTTTTTT. This codes for CASSGSPTGSTGELFF.

The chain is built from TRBV7-9 and TRBJ2-3; D may be TRBD2 (6 bases). The CDR3 spans 15 residues. Germline assignment: CDR1 SEHNR and CDR2 FQNEAQ (reference sequence). V dropped 5 bases and J dropped 2 bases, with 14 bases sitting between them. CDR3: CASSPRESPTDTQYF. The CDR3 DNA follows: TGTGCCAGCAGCCCCCGGGAGAGTCCCACAGATACGCAGTATTTT.

The chain is built from TRBV30 and TRBJ1-2; D gene unclear. The CDR3 spans 10 residues. V gave up 6 bases and J gave up 6 bases, with 8 bases separating them. The V gene's germline CDR1 is GTSNPN and CDR2 SVGIG (reference sequence). CDR3 DNA sequence: TGTGCCTGCGGGGATGATGGCTACACCTTC. As protein: CACGDDGYTF.